One and the same sample provided the 6 T cell receptor beta chains below, sequenced in a study of blood T cell repertoires in COVID-19 (dated by TCRdb to the early 2020s). Receptor amplification or capture employed the immunoSEQ multiplex PCR assay. TCRdb's version of the immuneACCESS table is confined to in-frame rearrangements and falls short of the full clone set. An unresolved V gene accounts for under half of the shortfall where checked; the remainder is of unknown origin. The sample table contains about 210,000 clones; only one count was recorded for around 86% of them. The biggest ten clones account for 8.9% of the sample. Material for sequencing was PBMCs or T cells enriched from blood (not recorded which). These receptors were taken from a woman in her fifties or sixties with acute COVID-19.

The V gene is TRBV28, the J gene TRBJ2-7; D perhaps matches TRBD2 (6 bases). The V gene lost 6 bases and the J gene lost 0 bases, with 15 bases spanning the gap. This CDR3 spans 15 amino acids. Looked up from germline, CDR1 is MDHEN and CDR2 is SYDVKM. In nucleotides, the CDR3 is TGTGCCAGCAGCATTGGGGGGACTTTCTCCTACGAGCAGTACTTC. Protein sequence: CASSIGGTFSYEQYF.

This clone was detected once. V is TRBV15 and J is TRBJ1-2; 9 bases fit TRBD1. The V gene's germline CDR1 is LNHNV and CDR2 YYDKDF (reference sequence). The CDR3 has 18 residues. V lost 3 bases and J lost 2; bases outside the gene matches: 13. The chain's CDR3 is CATSSITPGQGSNYGYTF. CDR3 DNA: TGTGCCACCAGCAGTATTACCCCGGGACAGGGTAGCAACTATGGCTACACCTTC.

The chain employs TRBV7-5 and TRBJ2-7; the D segment call TRBD2 is taken from the table without a DNA check. TRBV7-5 is flagged as a pseudogene. The CDR3 is 15 residues long. Written as DNA, the CDR3 is TGTGCCAGAAGCTGGGAGCGTTCGAGCTCCTACGAGCAGTACTTC. Translated, it gives CARSWERSSSYEQYF.

This sequence joins TRBV18 and TRBJ1-5; no firm D call. Trimming pared 2 bases from V and 4 bases from J, leaving 9 bases between. The germline gives CDR1 KGHSH, CDR2 LQKENI. The CDR3 covers 14 residues. The CDR3: CASSPMSRNQPQHF. The CDR3, as DNA: TGTGCCAGCTCACCAATGTCCAGGAATCAGCCCCAGCATTTT.

V and J are TRBV7-2 and TRBJ2-4, with D possibly matching TRBD1 (5 bases). Germline V lookup: CDR1 SGHTA, CDR2 FQGNSA. Trimming left V 5 bases short and J 11 bases short, with 10 bases between. The CDR3 has 11 residues. The CDR3 spells CASSPGAVQYF. The CDR3 DNA reads TGTGCCAGCAGCCCTGGGGCTGTTCAGTACTTC.

The CDR3 nucleotides are TGCGCCAGCAAAACTAGCGGGGGCCTCAGGGAGACCCAGTACTTC. Its protein product is CASKTSGGLRETQYF. This chain links TRBV10-2 with TRBJ2-5; TRBD2 agrees at 11 bases. Trimming at V came to 7 bases and at J to 5 bases, leaving 9 bases not matched to a gene. Germline assignment: CDR1 WSHSY and CDR2 SAAADI. The CDR3 is 15 residues long.